One TCR beta chain is described in this entry. Its specificity is not known. TCRdb's table, derived via immunoSEQ multiplex PCR, lists solely in-frame clones and lacks some. Among approximately 650,000 clones listed, 95% were seen once. The data stem from a study of shared clonotypes between healthy human individuals. Study-level points and caveats: Having only a few donors restricted how much genetic and exposure-history diversity was captured.

CDR1 is SEHNR and CDR2 is FQNEAQ in the germline V gene (reference sequence). This CDR3 spans 13 amino acids. V lost 8 bases and J lost 8; bases outside the gene matches: 5. Naive CD8 isolation took CD45RO-negative cells positively selected for CCR7 and excluded terminally differentiated effector memory CD45RA+ cells. The sequence was obtained from a woman aged 30 to 39 in good health. Sequencing was carried out using naive CD8+ T cells sorted from blood. The chain couples TRBV7-9 to TRBJ2-1, with TRBD2 matching 11 bases. The CDR3 DNA reads TGTGCCAGCTGGACTAGCGGGTGGGATGAGCAGTTCTTC. This gives the protein CASWTSGWDEQFF.